A single sample is the source of the 27 T cell receptor beta chains below, sequenced in a study of cytomegalovirus exposure and HLA in healthy donors. Data came from immunoSEQ multiplex PCR; TCRdb stores just in-frame clones and leaves some out. Of hundreds of thousands of clones listed, approximately 83% are singletons. The source material was PBMCs. All receptors derive from a young woman in good health and CMV-seropositive.

This clone was found a few times. The J gene is TRBJ2-5, the V gene TRBV29-1; TRBD1 aligns across 10 bases. Losses at the gene ends were 0 bases for V and 2 bases for J; bases not matched to a gene: 3. Germline loops: CDR1 SQVTM, CDR2 ANQGSEA. The CDR3 covers 15 residues. The CDR3 coding sequence is TGCAGCGTTGAAGAGCCGGGACAGGGGCAAGAGACCCAGTACTTC. This gives the protein CSVEEPGQGQETQYF.

The chain has TRBV30 and TRBJ2-5; D is ambiguous. CDR3 size: 13 residues. Trimming took 2 bases from V and 5 from J, leaving 12 bases between them. The germline gives CDR1 GTSNPN, CDR2 SVGIG (reference sequence). The CDR3 nucleotides are TGTGCCTGGAGTCCTCAGGTCTGGGAGACCCAGTACTTC. Translated: CAWSPQVWETQYF.

This clone was detected once. The chain has TRBV5-1 and TRBJ1-2; 10 nucleotides align to TRBD1. Germline CDR1 SGHRS, CDR2 YFSETQ. The CDR3 loop spans 15 amino acids. Losses at the gene ends were 0 bases for V and 5 bases for J; bases not matched to a gene: 4. DNA of the CDR3: TGCGCCAGCAGCTTGGCCGGGACAGGGGCATATGGCTACACCTTC. Its translation: CASSLAGTGAYGYTF.

The chain carries TRBV30 and TRBJ2-7; 7 bases map to TRBD1. The CDR3 totals 17 residues. In germline, CDR1 is GTSNPN, CDR2 SVGIG (reference sequence). V dropped 0 bases and J dropped 2; count of bases not matched to a gene: 13. CDR3 region: CAWSVTGVELPAYEQYF. The CDR3 DNA follows: TGTGCCTGGAGTGTAACAGGGGTAGAGCTCCCTGCCTACGAGCAGTACTTC.

This clone was counted a single time. This sequence joins TRBV11-3 and TRBJ2-7, with D perhaps TRBD1 (6 bases). Germline V gene sequence: CDR1 SGHNT, CDR2 YENEEA. CDR3 length: 17 amino acids. Trimming took 4 bases from V and 2 from J, leaving 21 bases between them. CDR3 bases: TGTGCCAGCAGCTCCTCCGGGACATCGGCGACCCCCTACGAGCAGTACTTC. Translating gives CASSSSGTSATPYEQYF.

The V gene is TRBV28, the J gene TRBJ2-2; no reliable D call. The V end was cut by 9 bases, the J end by 4 bases, with 15 bases between. CDR3 length: 14 residues. Per germline, CDR1 MDHEN and CDR2 SYDVKM. The CDR3: CASSSRMSTGELFF. In DNA form, the CDR3 reads TGTGCCAGTAGCTCGAGAATGAGCACCGGGGAGCTGTTTTTT.

The V and J genes are TRBV19 and TRBJ1-5; D is uncertain. The CDR3 contains 15 residues. Per germline, CDR1 LNHDA and CDR2 SQIVND (reference sequence). V shed 7 bases and J shed 6 bases, with 19 bases lying between them. The CDR3 loop reads CASTAGPEGFQPQHF. Here the CDR3 DNA reads TGTGCCAGTACCGCCGGGCCAGAGGGTTTTCAGCCCCAGCATTTT.

In its sample, this clone was seen once. CDR3 DNA: TGTGCCAGCAGTACTCCGGGGTACGGAGGCTACACCTTC. Translation: CASSTPGYGGYTF. The chain employs TRBV28 and TRBJ1-2; D gene ambiguous. There are 13 residues in the CDR3. The V gene's germline CDR1 is MDHEN and CDR2 SYDVKM. V lost 5 bases and J lost 8, with 15 bases in between.

The chain employs TRBV27 and TRBJ2-5; the D gene is possibly TRBD1 (5 bases). V gave up 4 bases and J gave up 7 bases, with 7 bases separating them. The CDR3 spans 11 residues. Germline values: CDR1 MNHEY, CDR2 SMNVEV (reference sequence). Written as DNA, the CDR3 is TGTGCCAGCAGTTCCCAGGGGACCCAGTACTTC. Protein product: CASSSQGTQYF.

This chain connects TRBV6-6 to TRBJ2-5; 10 nucleotides align to TRBD2. The length of the CDR3 is 16 residues. The J segment lost 0 bases and the V segment lost 5 bases, leaving 6 bases of the junction unmatched. Germline V gene data show CDR1 as MNHNY and CDR2 as SVGAGI (reference sequence). CDR3 sequence (DNA): TGTGCCAGCAGTCACCGGACTAGCGGCTACCAAGAGACCCAGTACTTC. Amino acids: CASSHRTSGYQETQYF.

The V and J genes are TRBV4-1 and TRBJ2-4; weak D call: TRBD1 (5 bases). V gave up 5 bases and J gave up 9 bases, with 11 bases separating them. The CDR3 runs 12 residues. Germline V gene data show CDR1 as MGHRA and CDR2 as YSYEKL. Here the CDR3 DNA reads TGCGCCAGCAGCTCTCGACAGAGCATTCAGTACTTC. Amino acids: CASSSRQSIQYF.

This chain connects TRBV18 to TRBJ1-2; TRBD1 agrees at 7 bases. The length of the CDR3 is 14 residues. V shed 0 bases and J 4 bases; nucleotides not matched to a gene: 2. Germline lookup yields CDR1 KGHSH and CDR2 LQKENI. CDR3 bases: TGTGCCAGCTCACCACCGGGACAGATCTATGGCTACACCTTC. Protein sequence: CASSPPGQIYGYTF.

This clone was seen once. The gene calls are TRBV18 and TRBJ2-1, with TRBD2 matching over 15 bases. This CDR3 is built from 18 residues. The germline gives CDR1 KGHSH, CDR2 LQKENI. J lost 0 bases, V lost 2 bases, and 2 bases had no gene match. The CDR3 DNA follows: TGTGCCAGCTCACCAGGGACTAGCGGGAGGCACTCCTACAATGAGCAGTTCTTC. The encoded protein is CASSPGTSGRHSYNEQFF.

This chain connects TRBV10-3 to TRBJ2-1; 11 nucleotides line up with TRBD2. V lost 4 bases and J lost 8; bases outside the gene matches: 4. CDR3 length equals 14 residues. Germline V gives CDR1 ENHRY, CDR2 SYGVKD. CDR3 nucleotide sequence: TGTGCCATCAGTGTCTTAGCGGGAGGGTATGAGCAGTTCTTC. This encodes CAISVLAGGYEQFF.

This chain connects TRBV2 to TRBJ1-5; D remains ambiguous. The CDR3 sequence is 13 residues long. Deletions cut 6 bases from V and 3 bases from J, with 9 bases between. Per germline, CDR1 SNHLY and CDR2 FYNNEI. CDR3 sequence: CASSEIANQPQHF. CDR3 nucleotides: TGTGCCAGCAGCGAGATAGCCAATCAGCCCCAGCATTTT.

The chain couples TRBV28 to TRBJ2-7; tentatively, D is TRBD1 (6 bases). Trimming removed 4 bases at V and 6 bases at J, with 16 bases between. The V gene's germline CDR1 is MDHEN and CDR2 SYDVKM. The CDR3 extends over 14 amino acids. Here the CDR3 DNA reads TGTGCCAGCAGTTCCCGACAGGCAGAGGGCGAGCAGTACTTC. Translated, it gives CASSSRQAEGEQYF.

This clone was seen only once. The chain couples TRBV5-8 to TRBJ1-2; TRBD1 aligns across 8 bases. The germline V gene has CDR1 SGHTS and CDR2 YDEGEE. The CDR3 runs to 15 residues. The ends lost 2 bases at V and 8 bases at J; junction bases unmatched: 11. The CDR3: CASSFGDRLRGGYTF. The CDR3 DNA follows: TGTGCCAGCAGCTTCGGGGACAGGCTTAGAGGGGGCTACACCTTC.

The V and J genes are TRBV7-7 and TRBJ2-1; maybe TRBD2 (5 bases). The germline V gene encodes CDR1 SSHAT and CDR2 FNYEAQ (reference sequence). V lost 1 base and J 0 bases, leaving 7 bases between the germline ends. The CDR3 has 15 residues. The DNA of the CDR3 is TGTGCCAGCAGCTTAGACGGGAACTCCTACAATGAGCAGTTCTTC. Its protein product is CASSLDGNSYNEQFF.

The rearrangement links TRBV6-5 to TRBJ2-2, with D tentatively TRBD1 (6 bases). Trimming stripped 6 bases from V and 6 bases from J, with 11 bases between. Germline CDR1 is MNHEY and CDR2 is SVGAGI. The CDR3 contains 13 residues. CDR3 sequence reads: CASRQGFPGELFF. The DNA of the CDR3 is TGTGCCAGCAGACAGGGATTTCCCGGGGAGCTGTTTTTT.

CDR3 DNA sequence: TGCGCCAGCAGCCTCCTAGGACTAGCGGGACCGTACGAGCAGTACTTC. This translates into CASSLLGLAGPYEQYF. The chain couples TRBV5-1 to TRBJ2-7; TRBD2 matches at 12 bases. Germline V CDR1 and CDR2: SGHRS, YFSETQ. The junction had 9 bases not matched to a gene; V was cut back by 4 bases and J by 4 bases. The CDR3 sequence is 16 residues long.

This chain uses TRBV27 with TRBJ2-1; D possibly corresponds to TRBD2 (5 bases). Germline V lookup: CDR1 MNHEY, CDR2 SMNVEV (reference sequence). Trimming removed 5 bases from V and 5 bases from J, with 13 bases in between. This CDR3 has 14 amino acids. DNA of the CDR3: TGTGCCAGCAGTATTCGGACTGGAGACAATGAGCAGTTCTTC. This translates into CASSIRTGDNEQFF.

The chain couples TRBV28 to TRBJ1-2; D may be TRBD1 (6 bases). Germline CDR1 MDHEN, CDR2 SYDVKM. The CDR3 runs to 13 residues. Trimming left V 7 bases short and J 4 bases short, with 13 bases between. CDR3 sequence: CASKVRQVYGYTF. The CDR3 DNA is TGTGCCAGCAAAGTCCGACAGGTCTATGGCTACACCTTC.

This clone was observed once. The CDR3 DNA sequence: TGCGCCAGCAGTGAAGTCACAGGGCAGCATGAAAAACTGTTTTTT. Translated: CASSEVTGQHEKLFF. The rearrangement uses TRBV10-1 and TRBJ1-4; possibly TRBD1 for D (6 bases). The CDR3 consists of 15 residues. Germline V gene lookup returns CDR1 WNHNN and CDR2 SYGVQD (reference sequence). Trimming pared 3 bases from V and 6 bases from J, leaving 14 bases between.

The rearrangement joins TRBV11-2 to TRBJ2-5, with 8 bases that match TRBD2. The CDR3 sequence is 14 residues long. The germline V gene has CDR1 SGHAT and CDR2 FQNNGV. V lost 6 bases to trimming and J lost 0 bases; unmatched junction nucleotides: 3. CDR3 region: CASRSSGYQETQYF. The CDR3 nucleotides read TGTGCCAGCAGGTCTAGCGGGTACCAAGAGACCCAGTACTTC.

The chain links TRBV18 to TRBJ2-7, with 10 positions matching TRBD1. CDR1 is KGHSH, CDR2 LQKENI, per germline. J gave up 2 bases and V 2 bases, and 3 bases lay outside the gene matches. The length of the CDR3 is 15 residues. In DNA form, the CDR3 reads TGTGCCAGCTCACCATATGGGACAGGGGCCTACGAGCAGTACTTC. Its protein is CASSPYGTGAYEQYF.

This chain connects TRBV19 to TRBJ2-7; weak D call: TRBD2 (6 bases). Germline V gene sequence: CDR1 LNHDA, CDR2 SQIVND (reference sequence). This CDR3 is built from 14 residues. Trimming pared 1 base from V and 2 bases from J, leaving 9 bases between. The CDR3 DNA follows: TGTGCCAGTAGTATAGCGGGAGCCGCCTACGAGCAGTACTTC. Protein sequence: CASSIAGAAYEQYF.

V gene TRBV5-4 combines with J gene TRBJ2-1; 9 bases are a match to TRBD1. This CDR3 has 14 residues. The junction had 5 bases not matched to a gene; V was cut back by 5 bases and J by 5 bases. Germline values: CDR1 SGHNT, CDR2 YYREEE (reference sequence). CDR3 DNA: TGTGCCAGCAGTTTGACAGGGGGGGACAATGAGCAGTTCTTC. Translating it yields CASSLTGGDNEQFF.